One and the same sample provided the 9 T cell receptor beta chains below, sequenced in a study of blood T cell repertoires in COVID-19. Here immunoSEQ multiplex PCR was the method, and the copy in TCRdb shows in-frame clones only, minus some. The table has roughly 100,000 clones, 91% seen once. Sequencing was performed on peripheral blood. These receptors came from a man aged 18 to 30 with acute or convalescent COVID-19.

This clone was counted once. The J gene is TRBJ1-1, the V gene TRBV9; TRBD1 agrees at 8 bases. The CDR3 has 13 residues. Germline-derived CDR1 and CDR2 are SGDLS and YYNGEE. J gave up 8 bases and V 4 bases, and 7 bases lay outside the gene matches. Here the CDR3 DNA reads TGTGCCAGCAGCCCCTCGACAGGGGTAGAAGCTTTCTTT. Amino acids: CASSPSTGVEAFF.

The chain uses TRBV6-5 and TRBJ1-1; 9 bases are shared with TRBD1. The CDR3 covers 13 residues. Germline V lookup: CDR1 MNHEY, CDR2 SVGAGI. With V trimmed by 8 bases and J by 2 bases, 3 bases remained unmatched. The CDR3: CASGTGINTEAFF. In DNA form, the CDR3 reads TGTGCCAGCGGGACAGGGATAAACACTGAAGCTTTCTTT.

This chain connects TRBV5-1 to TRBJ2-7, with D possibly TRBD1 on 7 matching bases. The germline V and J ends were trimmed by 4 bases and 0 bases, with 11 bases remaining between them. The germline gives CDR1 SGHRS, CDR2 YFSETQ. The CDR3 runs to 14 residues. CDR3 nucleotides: TGCGCCAGCAGCCCAGGGGGGAGCTCCTACGAGCAGTACTTC. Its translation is CASSPGGSSYEQYF.

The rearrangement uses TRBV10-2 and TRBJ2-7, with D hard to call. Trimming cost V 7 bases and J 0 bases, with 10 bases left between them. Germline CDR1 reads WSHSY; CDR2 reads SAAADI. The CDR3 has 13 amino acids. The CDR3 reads CASTGSPSYEQYF. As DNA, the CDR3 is TGCGCCAGCACAGGCAGTCCCTCCTACGAGCAGTACTTC.

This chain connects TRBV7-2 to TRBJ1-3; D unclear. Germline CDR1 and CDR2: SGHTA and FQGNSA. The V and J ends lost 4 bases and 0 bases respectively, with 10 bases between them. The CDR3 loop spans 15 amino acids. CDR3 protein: CASSSAAGSGNTIYF. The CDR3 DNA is TGTGCCAGCAGCTCTGCAGCGGGCTCTGGAAACACCATATATTTT.

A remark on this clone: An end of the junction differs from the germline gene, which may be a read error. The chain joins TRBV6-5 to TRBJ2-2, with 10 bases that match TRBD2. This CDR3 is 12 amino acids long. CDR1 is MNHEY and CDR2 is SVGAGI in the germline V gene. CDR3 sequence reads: CTSGRGTGELFF. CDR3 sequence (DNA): TGTACCAGCGGGAGGGGGACCGGGGAGCTGTTTTTT.

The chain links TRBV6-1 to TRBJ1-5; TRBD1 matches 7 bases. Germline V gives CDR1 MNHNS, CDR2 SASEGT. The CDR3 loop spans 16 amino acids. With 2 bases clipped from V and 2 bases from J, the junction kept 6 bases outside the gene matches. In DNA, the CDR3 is TGTGCCAGCAGTGAACGCACAGGGGTAGGCAATCAGCCCCAGCATTTT. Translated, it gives CASSERTGVGNQPQHF.

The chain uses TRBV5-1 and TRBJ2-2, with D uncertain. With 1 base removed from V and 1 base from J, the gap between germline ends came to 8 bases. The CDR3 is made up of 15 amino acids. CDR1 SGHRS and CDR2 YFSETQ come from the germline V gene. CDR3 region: CASSLTQQNTGELFF. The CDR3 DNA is TGCGCCAGCAGCTTGACCCAACAGAACACCGGGGAGCTGTTTTTT.

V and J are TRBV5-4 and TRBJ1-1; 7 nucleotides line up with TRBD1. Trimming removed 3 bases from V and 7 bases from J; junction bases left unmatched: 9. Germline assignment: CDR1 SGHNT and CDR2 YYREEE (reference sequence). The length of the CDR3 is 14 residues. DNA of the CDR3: TGTGCCAGCAGCTCCGCAACTTACAGGGGTGAAGCTTTCTTT. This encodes CASSSATYRGEAFF.